This T cell receptor beta chain was found in a study of T cell responses to AZD1222 COVID-19 vaccine. The CDR3 sequence is 15 residues long. CDR1 and CDR2 (germline): MDHEN, SYDVKM. V gave up 3 bases and J gave up 9 bases; unmatched junction bases: 5. The sample holds one count of this clone. Measured with immunoSEQ multiplex PCR; TCRdb has only the in-frame clones, and not every one. This sample has more than 100,000 clones, with around 88% found just once. The chain combines TRBV28 with TRBJ1-6; 10 bases fit TRBD1. This receptor was taken from an adult in good health. The sample in question was peripheral blood, obtained on day 0 of AZD1222 vaccination. CDR3 sequence (DNA): TGTGCCAGCAGTTTGCCGGGGACAGGGGTTTCACCCCTCCACTTT. Amino acids: CASSLPGTGVSPLHF.